This is a list of T cell receptor beta chains from one sample in a study of healthy donors' naive CD4 and CD8 T cells. TCRdb re-called the reads with MiXCR, one entry per CDR3 protein. The sample carries around 180,000 distinct CDR3 sequences, over 60% recorded once. The sequenced sample was naive CD4+ and CD8+ T cells sorted from blood, pooled from several donors. These receptors originate from a pool of human donors in good health; the sample pools cells from several healthy donors. Each CDR3 is given with its conserved first and last residue. A D gene is named only where the DNA matches it firmly. Size tells how often a clone was seen (once, few, many) or the class of an expanded clone, and some rows leave it out.

v_call	j_call	cdr3_length	clone_size	d_call	cdr3_nt	cdr3_aa
TRBV19	TRBJ2-2	16	.	TRBD2	TGTGCCAGTAAACTAGCGGGAGGTTCGAACACCGGGGAGCTGTTTTTT	CASKLAGGSNTGELFF
TRBV10-3	TRBJ2-7	12	.	.	TGTGCCATCCGAGGCGGGACCTACGAGCAGTACTTC	CAIRGGTYEQYF
TRBV4-1	TRBJ2-1	14	.	TRBD2	TGCGCCAGCAGCCAAGTGGCTAGCGGGATGGGGCAGTTCTTC	CASSQVASGMGQFF
TRBV29-1	TRBJ2-2	12	.	TRBD1	TGCAGCGGAGGACAGGGGATCGGGGAGCTGTTTTTT	CSGGQGIGELFF
TRBV6-5	TRBJ1-6	15	.	.	TGTGCCACTACCAGGACAGCCTACTATAATTCACCCCTCCACTTT	CATTRTAYYNSPLHF
TRBV19	TRBJ1-2	16	few	TRBD1	TGTGCCAGTAGTCAAAAAGGACAGGGCGCCTTCTTTGGCTACACCTTC	CASSQKGQGAFFGYTF
TRBV5-4	TRBJ1-6	13	.	TRBD1	TGTGCCAGCAGCTCATCCCAGGGGGCGTCCCTCCACTTT	CASSSSQGASLHF
TRBV29-1	TRBJ1-3	17	.	.	TGCAGCGTTGAAGATCTGGGAGGGACCTACTCTGGAAACACCATATATTTT	CSVEDLGGTYSGNTIYF
TRBV19	TRBJ2-7	15	.	TRBD2	TGTGCCAGTAGCCTCCTAGCGGGATTGGGGTACGAGCAGTACTTC	CASSLLAGLGYEQYF
TRBV19	TRBJ1-1	16	few	.	TGTGCCAGTAGTATTGGGAGGGTCGGAGGGAACACTGAAGCTTTCTTT	CASSIGRVGGNTEAFF
TRBV19	TRBJ2-3	13	.	.	TGTGCCAGTAGTGAGCCCAGGGAGGTTACGCAGTATTTT	CASSEPREVTQYF
TRBV28	TRBJ1-1	16	few	.	TGTGCCAGCAGTTTCGAGTTCAGGTGGCTCGACACTGAAGCTTTCTTT	CASSFEFRWLDTEAFF